Each of the 7 T cell receptor beta chains below was sequenced from the same sample in a study of T-cell reconstitution after alpha-beta-depleted transplantation in children. Preparation of the TCRbeta library was carried out with unique molecular identifiers. MiXCR was run by TCRdb on the PCR reads, yielding one entry per CDR3 protein. This table holds around 200,000 distinct CDR3 sequences, about 6.3% found once. Material: PBMCs from the stem cell graft donor, obtained from the stem cell graft. The receptors shown here come from a human donor who donated a stem cell graft to a child with Wiskott-Aldrich syndrome.

There are many counts of this clonotype. The rearrangement joins TRBV29-1 to TRBJ2-7; possibly TRBD1 for D (5 bases). V was trimmed by 5 bases and J by 0 bases, leaving 11 bases between them. Germline V gene lookup returns CDR1 SQVTM and CDR2 ANQGSEA. CDR3 size: 13 residues. CDR3 sequence (DNA): TGCAGCGTTACAACAGGTGTCTCCTACGAGCAGTACTTC. It translates to CSVTTGVSYEQYF.

V is TRBV18 and J is TRBJ2-7; D call uncertain. CDR3 length: 15 amino acids. The V gene's germline CDR1 is KGHSH and CDR2 LQKENI. Trimming took 2 bases from V and 1 from J, leaving 12 bases between them. The CDR3 reads CASSPSTANSYEQYF. The CDR3 region has the DNA TGTGCCAGCTCACCATCAACAGCGAATTCCTACGAGCAGTACTTC.

This clonotype appeared a few times. The chain carries TRBV11-1 and TRBJ2-3; 7 positions agree with TRBD2. This CDR3 comprises 13 residues. Germline V gives CDR1 SGHAT, CDR2 FQDESV (reference sequence). Trimming removed 5 bases from V and 8 bases from J; junction bases left unmatched: 7. The DNA of the CDR3 is TGTGCCAGCAGCCCGGGACTACGGGCTACGCAGTATTTT. Translated, it gives CASSPGLRATQYF.

This clonotype was found a few times. V gene TRBV11-2 combines with J gene TRBJ2-3; TRBD2 is a possible D gene (5 bases). The germline V and J ends were trimmed by 3 bases and 0 bases, with 13 bases remaining between them. CDR1 is SGHAT and CDR2 is FQNNGV in the germline V gene. The CDR3 is made up of 16 amino acids. CDR3 protein: CASSFRTRHSTDTQYF. The CDR3 region has the DNA TGTGCCAGCAGCTTTCGAACTAGACATAGCACAGATACGCAGTATTTT. Full variable domain (rest looked up from reference TRBV11-2 and TRBJ2-3): EAGVAQSPRYKIIEKRQSVAFWCNPISGHATLYWYQQILGQGPKLLIQFQNNGVVDDSQLPKDRFSAERLKGVDSTLKIQPAKLEDSAVYLCASSFRTRHSTDTQYFGPGTRLTVL.

The chain is built from TRBV5-1 and TRBJ2-2; D could derive from TRBD1 or TRBD2 (5 bases each). V gave up 4 bases and J gave up 5 bases, with 12 bases separating them. The CDR3 sequence is 14 residues long. Germline lookup yields CDR1 SGHRS and CDR2 YFSETQ. CDR3 loop: CASSPGWGTGELFF. CDR3 nucleotides: TGCGCCAGCAGCCCCGGGTGGGGGACCGGGGAGCTGTTTTTT.

This clonotype was detected ten times or more. The chain uses TRBV5-1 and TRBJ2-7, with a weak D call TRBD1 (6 bases). CDR3 size: 12 residues. Between the trimmed V and J ends, which lost 7 bases and 3 bases, there was a span of 11 bases. The germline V gene encodes CDR1 SGHRS and CDR2 YFSETQ. CDR3: CASGDTYYEQYF. CDR3 nucleotide sequence: TGCGCCAGCGGGGACACTTACTACGAGCAGTACTTC.

DNA of the CDR3: TGTGCCAGTAGCCCGGGACTAGCGGGGCCATCCTACAATGAGCAGTTCTTC. Translating it yields CASSPGLAGPSYNEQFF. The chain recombines TRBV19 with TRBJ2-1, with 13 bases matching TRBD2. V lost 6 bases, J lost 1 base, and 6 bases stayed unmatched. There are 17 residues in the CDR3. The germline V gene has CDR1 LNHDA and CDR2 SQIVND (reference sequence).